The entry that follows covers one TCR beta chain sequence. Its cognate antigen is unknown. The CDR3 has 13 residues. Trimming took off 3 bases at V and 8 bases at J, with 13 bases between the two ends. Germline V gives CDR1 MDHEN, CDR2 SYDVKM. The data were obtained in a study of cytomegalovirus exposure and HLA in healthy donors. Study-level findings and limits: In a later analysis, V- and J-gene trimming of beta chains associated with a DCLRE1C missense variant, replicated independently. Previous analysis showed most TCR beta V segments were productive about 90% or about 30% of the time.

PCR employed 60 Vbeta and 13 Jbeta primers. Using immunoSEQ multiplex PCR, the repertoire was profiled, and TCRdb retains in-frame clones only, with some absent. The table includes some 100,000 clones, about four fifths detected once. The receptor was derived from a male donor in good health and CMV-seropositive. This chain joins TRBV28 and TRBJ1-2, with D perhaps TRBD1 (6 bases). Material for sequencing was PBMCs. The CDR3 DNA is TGTGCCAGCAGTTTTCGGGGGGCAAAGGGCTACACCTTC. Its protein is CASSFRGAKGYTF.